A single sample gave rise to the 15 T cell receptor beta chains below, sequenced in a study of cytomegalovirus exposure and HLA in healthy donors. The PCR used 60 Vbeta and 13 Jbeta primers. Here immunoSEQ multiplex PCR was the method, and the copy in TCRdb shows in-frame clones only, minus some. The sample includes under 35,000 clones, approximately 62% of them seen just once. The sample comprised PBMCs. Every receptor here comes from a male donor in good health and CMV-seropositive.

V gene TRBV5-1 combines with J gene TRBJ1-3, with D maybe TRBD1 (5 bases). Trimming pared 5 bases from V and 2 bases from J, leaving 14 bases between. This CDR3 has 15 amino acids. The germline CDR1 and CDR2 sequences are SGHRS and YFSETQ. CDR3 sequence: CASRAGGSAGNTIYF. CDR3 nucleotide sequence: TGCGCCAGCAGGGCCGGGGGATCAGCTGGAAACACCATATATTTT.

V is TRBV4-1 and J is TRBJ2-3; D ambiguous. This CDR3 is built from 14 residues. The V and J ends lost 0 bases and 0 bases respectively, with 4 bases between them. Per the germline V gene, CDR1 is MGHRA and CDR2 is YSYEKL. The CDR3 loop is CASSQEGSTDTQYF. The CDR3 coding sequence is TGCGCCAGCAGCCAAGAGGGCAGCACAGATACGCAGTATTTT.

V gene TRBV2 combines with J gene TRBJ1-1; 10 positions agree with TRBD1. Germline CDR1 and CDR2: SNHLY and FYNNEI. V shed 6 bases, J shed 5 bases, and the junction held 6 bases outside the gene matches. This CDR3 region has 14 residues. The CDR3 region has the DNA TGTGCCAGCAGCTCGGACAGGGGGAGGACTGAAGCTTTCTTT. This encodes CASSSDRGRTEAFF.

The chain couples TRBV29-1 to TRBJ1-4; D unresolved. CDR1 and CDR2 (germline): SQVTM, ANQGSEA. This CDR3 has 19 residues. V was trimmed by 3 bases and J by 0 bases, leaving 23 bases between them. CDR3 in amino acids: CSVDSVTTVKSATNEKLFF. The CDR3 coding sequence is TGCAGCGTTGATAGCGTTACAACGGTGAAATCTGCAACTAATGAAAAACTGTTTTTT.

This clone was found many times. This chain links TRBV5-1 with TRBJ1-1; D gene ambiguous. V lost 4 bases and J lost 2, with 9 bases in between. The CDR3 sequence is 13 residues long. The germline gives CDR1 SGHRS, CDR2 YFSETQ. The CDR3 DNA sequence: TGCGCCAGCAGCCTCCGGTTAAACACTGAAGCTTTCTTT. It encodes CASSLRLNTEAFF.

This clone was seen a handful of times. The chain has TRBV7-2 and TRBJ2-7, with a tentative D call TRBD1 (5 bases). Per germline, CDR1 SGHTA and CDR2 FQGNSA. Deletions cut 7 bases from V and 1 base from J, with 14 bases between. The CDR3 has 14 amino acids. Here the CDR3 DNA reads TGTGCCAGCACCCAGGGTTTGAGGTCCTACGAGCAGTACTTC. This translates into CASTQGLRSYEQYF.

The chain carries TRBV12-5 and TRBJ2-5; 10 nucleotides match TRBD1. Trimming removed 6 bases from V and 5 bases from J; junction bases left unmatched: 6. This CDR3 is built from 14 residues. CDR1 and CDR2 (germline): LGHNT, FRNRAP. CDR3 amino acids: CASGMTGGWETQYF. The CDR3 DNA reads TGTGCTAGTGGGATGACAGGGGGCTGGGAGACCCAGTACTTC.

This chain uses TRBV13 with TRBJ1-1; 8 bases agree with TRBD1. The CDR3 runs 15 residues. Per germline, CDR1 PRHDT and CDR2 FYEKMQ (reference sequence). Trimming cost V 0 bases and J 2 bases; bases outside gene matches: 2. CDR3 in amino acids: CASSLGQGANTEAFF. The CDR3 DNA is TGTGCCAGCAGCTTAGGTCAGGGGGCAAACACTGAAGCTTTCTTT.

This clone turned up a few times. The CDR3 DNA sequence: TGTGCCAGCAGTCCGCCTGGGGGGGGTGGCTACACCTTC. It is translated as CASSPPGGGGYTF. V is TRBV6-5 and J is TRBJ1-2; a weak D match, TRBD1 (5 bases). Germline CDR1 is MNHEY and CDR2 is SVGAGI. This CDR3 contains 13 residues. V lost 5 bases, J lost 7 bases, and 14 bases lay in between.

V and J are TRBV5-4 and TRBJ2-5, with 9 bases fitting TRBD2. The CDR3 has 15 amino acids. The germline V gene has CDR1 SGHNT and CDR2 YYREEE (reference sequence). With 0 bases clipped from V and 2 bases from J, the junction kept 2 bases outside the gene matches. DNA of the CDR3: TGTGCCAGCAGCTTGGACACTAGCGGGCAAGAGACCCAGTACTTC. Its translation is CASSLDTSGQETQYF.

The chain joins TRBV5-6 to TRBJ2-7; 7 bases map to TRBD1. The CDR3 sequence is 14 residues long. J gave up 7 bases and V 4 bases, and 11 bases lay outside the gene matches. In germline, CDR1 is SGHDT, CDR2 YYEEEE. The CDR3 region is CASSVQGQTLEQYF. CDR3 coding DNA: TGTGCCAGCAGCGTCCAGGGACAGACGCTTGAGCAGTACTTC.

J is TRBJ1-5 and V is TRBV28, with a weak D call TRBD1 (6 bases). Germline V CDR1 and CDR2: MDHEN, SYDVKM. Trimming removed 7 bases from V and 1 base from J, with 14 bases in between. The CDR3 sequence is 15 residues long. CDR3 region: CASTLGQGSNQPQHF. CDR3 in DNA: TGTGCCAGCACCTTAGGTCAGGGGAGCAATCAGCCCCAGCATTTT. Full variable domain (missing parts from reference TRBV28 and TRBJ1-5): DVKVTQSSRYLVKRTGEKVFLECVQDMDHENMFWYRQDPGLGLRLIYFSYDVKMKEKGDIPEGYSVSREKKERFSLILESASTNQTSMYLCASTLGQGSNQPQHFGDGTRLSIL.

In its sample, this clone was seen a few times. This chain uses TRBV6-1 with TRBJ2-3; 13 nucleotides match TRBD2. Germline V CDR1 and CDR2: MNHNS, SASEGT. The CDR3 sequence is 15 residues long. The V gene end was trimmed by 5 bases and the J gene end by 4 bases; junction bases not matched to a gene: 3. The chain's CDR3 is CASSQTSGGSDTQYF. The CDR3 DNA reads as TGTGCCAGCAGTCAGACTAGCGGGGGGTCAGATACGCAGTATTTT.

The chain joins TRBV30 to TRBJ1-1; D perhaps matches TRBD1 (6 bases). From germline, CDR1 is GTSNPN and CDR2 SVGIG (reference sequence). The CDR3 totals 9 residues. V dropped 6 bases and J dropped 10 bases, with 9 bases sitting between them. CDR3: CACHRAAFF. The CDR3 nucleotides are TGTGCCTGCCACAGGGCAGCTTTCTTT.

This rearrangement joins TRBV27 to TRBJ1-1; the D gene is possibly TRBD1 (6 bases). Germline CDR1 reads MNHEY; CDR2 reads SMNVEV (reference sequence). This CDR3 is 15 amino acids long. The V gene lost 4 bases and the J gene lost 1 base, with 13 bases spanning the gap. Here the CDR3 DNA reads TGTGCCAGCAGTTGGCAGGGGAGAGGGAACACTGAAGCTTTCTTT. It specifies CASSWQGRGNTEAFF.